This T cell receptor (beta chain) was retrieved from a study of blood T cell repertoires in COVID-19. Libraries were prepared by immunoSEQ multiplex PCR; TCRdb keeps only in-frame clonotypes and omits some of them. This sample has 120,000 or so clones, with 65% to 85% found just once. V lost 1 base, J lost 4 bases, and 8 bases stayed unmatched. This CDR3 has 17 amino acids. Germline CDR1 is SEHNR and CDR2 is FQNEAQ (reference sequence). The specimen was peripheral blood. This sequence was found in a man in his thirties or forties with COVID-19, enrolled during active disease. This chain joins TRBV7-9 and TRBJ1-5; the match to TRBD1 covers 9 bases. The CDR3 protein is CASSLGTGDLGNQPQHF. In DNA, the CDR3 is TGTGCCAGCAGCTTAGGGACAGGGGACTTGGGGAATCAGCCCCAGCATTTT.